This is a list of T cell receptor beta chains from one sample in a study of shared T cell receptors in the human thymus. Sequencing used immunoSEQ multiplex PCR; TCRdb keeps in-frame clones, though not all of them. The sample yields under 850,000 clones, more than 75% seen once. These same records also appear under a second study, on human thymus T cells.

The material sequenced was thymocytes. These TCRs come from a boy in the first two years of life with a congenital heart defect. CDR3s include the opening cysteine and the closing phenylalanine or tryptophan. The D gene is left open where the match is weak. Size values are once, few and many counts, or a class for expanded clones, and some rows have none.

TRBJ1-1,.,TRBV5-6,.,CASSFKDSLNTEAFF,TGTGCCAGCAGCTTCAAGGACAGCTTGAACACTGAAGCTTTCTTT
TRBJ2-1,TRBD2,TRBV11-3,.,CASSPKPTSGIHNEQFF,TGTGCCAGCAGCCCTAAACCGACTAGCGGGATACACAATGAGCAGTTCTTC
TRBJ2-7,.,TRBV28,.,CASSFRGGYEQYF,TGTGCCAGCAGTTTCAGGGGCGGCTACGAGCAGTACTTC
TRBJ2-7,.,TRBV28,few,CASSRGRAYEQYF,TGTGCCAGTTCGAGGGGGAGAGCCTACGAGCAGTACTTC
TRBJ2-4,TRBD2,TRBV15,.,CATSRGDSGIPLAKNIQYF,TGTGCCACCAGCAGAGGAGATAGCGGGATCCCCCTAGCCAAAAACATTCAGTACTTC
TRBJ1-4,TRBD1,TRBV27,.,CASSRTGDRDEKLFF,TGTGCCAGCAGTAGAACAGGGGATAGGGATGAAAAACTGTTTTTT
TRBJ1-2,TRBD1,TRBV4-1,.,CASRPDRAPDYTF,TGCGCCAGCAGACCCGACAGGGCCCCAGACTACACCTTC
TRBJ2-5,.,TRBV4-3,.,CASSQGSAGNGETQYF,TGCGCCAGCAGCCAAGGTTCGGCCGGGAATGGAGAGACCCAGTACTTC
TRBJ2-5,.,TRBV6-1,.,CASSGRRQAQETQYF,TGTGCCAGCAGTGGGAGGCGGCAGGCCCAAGAGACCCAGTACTTC
TRBJ2-1,TRBD2,TRBV20-1,.,CSGSGGAEQFF,TGCAGTGGATCGGGGGGAGCTGAGCAGTTCTTC
TRBJ2-3,.,TRBV5-6,.,CASSLVGLANTDTQYF,TGTGCCAGCAGCTTGGTCGGGTTAGCGAACACAGATACGCAGTATTTT
TRBJ2-7,.,TRBV19,.,CASSTQGYIGYEQYF,TGTGCCAGTAGTACCCAGGGGTATATTGGCTACGAGCAGTACTTC
TRBJ2-7,TRBD2,TRBV10-2,.,CASTTASGRAHEQYF,TGCGCCAGCACCACGGCGAGCGGGAGGGCCCACGAGCAGTACTTC
TRBJ2-2,.,TRBV4-2,.,CASSQDQESGELFF,TGTGCCAGCAGCCAAGATCAGGAGAGCGGTGAGCTGTTTTTT
TRBJ2-7,TRBD2,TRBV11-3,once,CASSLDRGVSGRHEQYF,TGTGCCAGCAGCTTAGATAGGGGGGTTAGCGGGAGACACGAGCAGTACTTC
TRBJ2-7,TRBD2,TRBV28,few,CASSLGLAGHSYEQYF,TGTGCCAGCAGTTTGGGACTAGCGGGTCACTCCTACGAGCAGTACTTC
TRBJ2-5,TRBD2,TRBV28,once,CASSFGGHPGTSGGQETQYF,TGTGCCAGCAGTTTCGGGGGGCACCCCGGGACTAGCGGGGGACAAGAGACCCAGTACTTC
TRBJ2-1,.,TRBV5-6,.,CASSLEEGIGPYNEQFF,TGTGCCAGCAGCTTGGAGGAGGGTATAGGGCCCTACAATGAGCAGTTCTTC
TRBJ2-1,TRBD2,TRBV5-1,.,CASSLGRFLREDPYNEQFF,TGCGCCAGCAGCTTGGGGAGGTTCCTGCGGGAGGACCCTTACAATGAGCAGTTCTTC
TRBJ2-5,.,TRBV10-1,.,CASSLSIMLRETQYF,TGCGCCAGCAGCCTGTCGATAATGCTCCGGGAGACCCAGTACTTC
TRBJ2-7,.,TRBV11-2,.,CASSLSHPGHGPYEQYF,TGTGCCAGCAGCTTATCTCATCCGGGACACGGACCCTACGAGCAGTACTTC
TRBJ2-1,.,TRBV11-3,few,CASSPDNEQFF,TGTGCCAGCAGCCCGGACAATGAGCAGTTCTTC
TRBJ2-1,.,TRBV7-2,.,CASSPGDFYFNEQFF,TGTGCCAGCAGCCCGGGGGACTTCTACTTCAATGAGCAGTTCTTC
TRBJ2-7,.,TRBV21-1,.,CASSHPEGYEQYF,TGTGCCAGCAGCCATCCGGAGGGCTACGAGCAGTACTTC
TRBJ2-1,TRBD1,TRBV7-9,.,CASSGRDRYEQFF,TGTGCCAGCAGCGGGCGGGACAGGTATGAGCAGTTCTTC
TRBJ2-7,TRBD2,TRBV4-1,few,CASSQFGTSGRASYEQYF,TGCGCCAGCAGCCAATTCGGGACTAGCGGGAGGGCGTCCTACGAGCAGTACTTC
TRBJ2-3,TRBD2,TRBV9,.,CASSFRGGRTSTDTQYF,TGTGCCAGCAGCTTCCGGGGGGGGCGGACTAGCACAGATACGCAGTATTTT
TRBJ2-6,TRBD1,TRBV19,.,CASSLQTGGNPFSGANVLTF,TGTGCCAGTAGTCTGCAGACAGGGGGCAACCCCTTCTCTGGGGCCAACGTCCTGACTTTC
TRBJ1-5,.,TRBV7-9,.,CASSLGRSNQPQHF,TGTGCCAGCAGCTTGGGCCGGAGCAATCAGCCCCAGCATTTT
TRBJ2-3,TRBD2,TRBV11-2,once,CASSQREGLADTQYF,TGTGCCAGCAGCCAGCGGGAGGGCCTGGCAGATACGCAGTATTTT
TRBJ2-5,TRBD2,TRBV13,.,CASSLSGSLTETQYF,TGTGCCAGCAGCCTTAGCGGGAGTTTGACAGAGACCCAGTACTTC
TRBJ2-5,TRBD1,TRBV27,.,CASSQRGGHQGAQYF,TGTGCCAGCAGCCAACGAGGGGGCCATCAGGGGGCCCAGTACTTC
TRBJ2-7,.,TRBV27,.,CASSFSAAPYEQYF,TGTGCCAGCAGTTTCTCGGCGGCCCCCTACGAGCAGTACTTC
TRBJ1-4,.,TRBV27,.,CASGGDGPLDEKLFF,TGTGCCAGCGGAGGGGATGGGCCCCTAGATGAAAAACTGTTTTTT
TRBJ2-3,.,TRBV29-1,.,CSVVLAARTDTQYF,TGCAGCGTTGTATTAGCGGCCCGCACAGATACGCAGTATTTT
TRBJ2-7,TRBD2,TRBV19,.,CASGTSGSLEQYF,TGTGCCAGTGGGACTAGCGGGAGTCTCGAGCAGTACTTC
TRBJ1-1,TRBD1,TRBV15,.,CATSSGTGGAREAFF,TGTGCCACCAGCAGCGGTACAGGGGGCGCGAGAGAAGCTTTCTTT